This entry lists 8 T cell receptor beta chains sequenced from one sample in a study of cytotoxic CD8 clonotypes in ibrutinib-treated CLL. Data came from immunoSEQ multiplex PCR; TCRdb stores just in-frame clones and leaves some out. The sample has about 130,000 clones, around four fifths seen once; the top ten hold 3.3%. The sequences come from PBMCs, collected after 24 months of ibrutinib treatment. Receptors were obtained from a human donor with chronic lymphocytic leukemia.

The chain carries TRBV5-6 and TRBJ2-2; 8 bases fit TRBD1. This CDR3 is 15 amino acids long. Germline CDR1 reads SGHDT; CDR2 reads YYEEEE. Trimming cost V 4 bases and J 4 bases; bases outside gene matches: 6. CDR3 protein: CASSLQDRATGELFF. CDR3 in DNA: TGTGCCAGCAGCCTGCAGGACAGGGCCACCGGGGAGCTGTTTTTT.

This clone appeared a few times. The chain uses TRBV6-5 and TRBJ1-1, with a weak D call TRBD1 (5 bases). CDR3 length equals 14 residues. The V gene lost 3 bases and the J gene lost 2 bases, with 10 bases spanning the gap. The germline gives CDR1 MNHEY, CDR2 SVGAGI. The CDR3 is CASSYRQFNTEAFF. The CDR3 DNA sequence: TGTGCCAGCAGTTATAGACAGTTTAACACTGAAGCTTTCTTT.

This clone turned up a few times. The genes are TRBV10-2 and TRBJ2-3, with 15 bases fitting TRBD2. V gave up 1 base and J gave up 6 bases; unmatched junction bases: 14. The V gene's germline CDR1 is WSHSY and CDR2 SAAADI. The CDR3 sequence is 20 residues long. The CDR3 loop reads CASSEFGLAGGPVPPDTQYF. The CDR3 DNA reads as TGCGCCAGCAGTGAGTTTGGACTAGCGGGGGGGCCTGTCCCCCCCGATACGCAGTATTTT.

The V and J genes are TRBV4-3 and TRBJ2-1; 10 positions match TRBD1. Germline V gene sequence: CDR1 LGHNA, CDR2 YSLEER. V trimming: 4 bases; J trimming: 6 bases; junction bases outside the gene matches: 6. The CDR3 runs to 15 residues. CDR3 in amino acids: CASSLGQGVLNEQFF. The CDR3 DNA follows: TGCGCCAGCAGCCTTGGACAGGGGGTCCTCAATGAGCAGTTCTTC.

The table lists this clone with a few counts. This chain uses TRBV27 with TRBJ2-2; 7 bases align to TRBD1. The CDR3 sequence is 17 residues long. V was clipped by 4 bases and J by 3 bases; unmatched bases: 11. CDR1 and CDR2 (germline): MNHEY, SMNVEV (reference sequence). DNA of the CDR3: TGTGCCAGCAGTTCTGCCCGGGACAGAACCTACACCGGGGAGCTGTTTTTT. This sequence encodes CASSSARDRTYTGELFF.

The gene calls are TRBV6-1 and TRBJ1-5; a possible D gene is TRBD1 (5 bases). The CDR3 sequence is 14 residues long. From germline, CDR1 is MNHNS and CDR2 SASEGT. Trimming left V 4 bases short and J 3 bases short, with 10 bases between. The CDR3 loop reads CASSAGRNNQPQHF. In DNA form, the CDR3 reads TGTGCCAGCAGTGCGGGACGGAACAATCAGCCCCAGCATTTT.

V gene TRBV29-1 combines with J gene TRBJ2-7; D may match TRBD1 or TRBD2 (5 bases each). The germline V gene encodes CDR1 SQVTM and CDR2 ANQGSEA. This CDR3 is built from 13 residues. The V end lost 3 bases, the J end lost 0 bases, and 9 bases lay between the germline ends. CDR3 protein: CSVDSGLSYEQYF. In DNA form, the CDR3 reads TGCAGCGTTGATTCGGGGCTCTCCTACGAGCAGTACTTC.

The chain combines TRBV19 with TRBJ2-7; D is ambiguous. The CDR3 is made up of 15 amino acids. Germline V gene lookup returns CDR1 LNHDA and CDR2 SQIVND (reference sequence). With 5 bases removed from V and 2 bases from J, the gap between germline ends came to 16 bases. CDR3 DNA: TGTGCCAGTAGTCGACGCTTCCAAGGGCCCTACGAGCAGTACTTC. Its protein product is CASSRRFQGPYEQYF.